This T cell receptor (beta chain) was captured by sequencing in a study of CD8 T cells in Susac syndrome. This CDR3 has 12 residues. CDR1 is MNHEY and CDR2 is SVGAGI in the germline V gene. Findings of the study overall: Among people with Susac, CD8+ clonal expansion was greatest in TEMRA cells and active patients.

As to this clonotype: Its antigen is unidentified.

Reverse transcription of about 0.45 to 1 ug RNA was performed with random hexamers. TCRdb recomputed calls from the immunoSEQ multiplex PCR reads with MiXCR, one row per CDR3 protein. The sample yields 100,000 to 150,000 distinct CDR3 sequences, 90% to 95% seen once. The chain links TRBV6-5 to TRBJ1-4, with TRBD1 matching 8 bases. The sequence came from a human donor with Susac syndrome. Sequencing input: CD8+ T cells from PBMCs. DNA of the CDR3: TGTGGGACAGGGAAGAATCAAGAAAAACTGTTTTTT. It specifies CGTGKNQEKLFF.